These 27 T cell receptor beta chains share one sample of origin, sequenced in a study of neoadjuvant anti-PD-1 for oral cavity cancer. Repertoires were generated with immunoSEQ multiplex PCR, while TCRdb's copy carries only in-frame clones and drops some. The table lists some 29,000 clones, about 77% of them singletons, with nearly 3.5% in the top ten. Time point noted: after neoadjuvant nivolumab, at surgical resection. The sample was PBMCs, taken after nivolumab (anti-PD-1) treatment. The receptors originated from a person aged 35-80 years with oral cavity squamous cell carcinoma.

The chain has TRBV19 and TRBJ2-1; 14 nucleotides agree with TRBD2. The V gene's germline CDR1 is LNHDA and CDR2 SQIVND (reference sequence). With 6 bases clipped from V and 10 bases from J, the junction kept 2 bases outside the gene matches. The CDR3 is made up of 13 amino acids. The CDR3 region is CASSGTSGGEQFF. CDR3 DNA: TGTGCCAGTAGCGGGACTAGCGGGGGAGAGCAGTTCTTC.

The rearrangement uses TRBV7-3 and TRBJ2-3; 9 nucleotides agree with TRBD2. The CDR3 totals 16 residues. Germline values: CDR1 SGHTA, CDR2 FQGTGA. After removal of 2 bases from V and 2 bases from J, the junction contained 5 bases not matched to a gene. CDR3 loop: CASSLRPSGATDTQYF. Written as DNA, the CDR3 is TGTGCCAGCAGCTTACGTCCTAGCGGGGCCACAGATACGCAGTATTTT.

V gene TRBV14 combines with J gene TRBJ1-1; TRBD1 agrees at 8 bases. V gave up 8 bases and J gave up 6 bases; unmatched junction bases: 11. Germline CDR1 SGHDN, CDR2 FVKESK. This CDR3 contains 14 residues. CDR3 sequence (DNA): TGTGCCAGCGGACTTCAGGGGGCTGGTTCTGAAGCTTTCTTT. Encoded protein: CASGLQGAGSEAFF. Variable domain in full (rest from reference TRBV14 and TRBJ1-1): EAGVTQFPSHSVIEKGQTVTLRCDPISGHDNLYWYRRVMGKEIKFLLHFVKESKQDESGMPNNRFLAERTGGTYSTLKVQPAELEDSGVYFCASGLQGAGSEAFFGQGTRLTVV.

This chain joins TRBV7-2 and TRBJ1-1, with a possible D match to TRBD1 (5 bases). CDR3 size: 15 residues. With 5 bases removed from V and 1 base from J, the gap between germline ends came to 14 bases. Germline V gives CDR1 SGHTA, CDR2 FQGNSA. The CDR3 DNA sequence: TGTGCCAGCAGCCTCTCCGCGGGGGAGAACACTGAAGCTTTCTTT. Translating gives CASSLSAGENTEAFF.

The rearrangement joins TRBV5-1 to TRBJ2-2; 8 nucleotides line up with TRBD1. The CDR3 runs 15 residues. Germline CDR1 reads SGHRS; CDR2 reads YFSETQ. V was clipped by 5 bases and J by 0 bases; unmatched bases: 3. CDR3 protein: CASRDRASNTGELFF. The CDR3 nucleotides are TGCGCCAGCAGGGACAGGGCATCGAACACCGGGGAGCTGTTTTTT.

This chain uses TRBV5-5 with TRBJ2-5; D unresolved. V lost 1 base and J lost 1, with 20 bases in between. The CDR3 is 18 residues long. Germline assignment: CDR1 SGHKS and CDR2 YYEKEE (reference sequence). The chain's CDR3 is CASSLRVRSGNLQETQYF. In DNA form, the CDR3 reads TGTGCCAGCAGCTTGAGAGTTAGGTCCGGAAATCTCCAAGAGACCCAGTACTTC.

The chain is built from TRBV23-1 and TRBJ1-2; D perhaps matches TRBD1 (5 bases). TRBV23-1 is flagged as an ORF with uncertain function. V lost 4 bases and J 7 bases, leaving 13 bases between the germline ends. The CDR3 is made up of 13 amino acids. For the CDR3, the DNA is TGCGCCAGCAGTCGCCAGGGAGGTGGTGGCTACACCTTC. Translation gives CASSRQGGGGYTF.

For this clone: The junction and the germline gene differ at one end; a read error may be behind it. The chain couples TRBV25-1 to TRBJ2-5; the match to TRBD2 covers 7 bases. Germline V lookup: CDR1 MGHDK, CDR2 SYGVNS. The CDR3 sequence is 16 residues long. CDR3 DNA sequence: TGTGCCAGCAGTGAATCGGCGGGGGTTCACCAGGAGACCCAGTACTTC. Residues: CASSESAGVHQETQYF.

V is TRBV29-1 and J is TRBJ1-2, with D unclear. V was trimmed by 6 bases and J by 2 bases, leaving 7 bases between them. Germline CDR1 and CDR2: SQVTM and ANQGSEA. The CDR3 has 11 residues. The CDR3 DNA sequence: TGCAGCGTCACAGAGAACTATGGCTACACCTTC. Protein product: CSVTENYGYTF. Full variable domain (outside the CDR3, taken from reference TRBV29-1 and TRBJ1-2): SAVISQKPSRDICQRGTSLTIQCQVDSQVTMMFWYRQQPGQSLTLIATANQGSEATYESGFVIDKFPISRPNLTFSTLTVSNMSPEDSSIYLCSVTENYGYTFGSGTRLTVV.

This chain uses TRBV19 with TRBJ1-6; 8 positions match TRBD1. The CDR3 totals 16 residues. V was pared by 3 bases and J by 8 bases, with 9 bases of the junction left unmatched. The germline CDR1 and CDR2 sequences are LNHDA and SQIVND (reference sequence). CDR3 sequence reads: CASSILRTGLDSPLHF. The CDR3 DNA reads TGTGCCAGTAGTATTCTCAGGACAGGGTTGGATTCACCCCTCCACTTT.

The rearrangement joins TRBV7-9 to TRBJ2-5; unclear D gene. V lost 1 base and J lost 5, with 8 bases in between. Germline V gives CDR1 SEHNR, CDR2 FQNEAQ (reference sequence). This CDR3 is built from 13 residues. The CDR3 spells CASSLGLLETQYF. Written as DNA, the CDR3 is TGTGCCAGCAGCTTAGGATTATTGGAGACCCAGTACTTC.

This clone was detected once. The rearrangement uses TRBV6-5 and TRBJ1-3; D gene ambiguous. CDR1 is MNHEY, CDR2 SVGAGI, per germline. The V and J ends lost 5 bases and 0 bases respectively, with 11 bases between them. The CDR3 has 15 amino acids. In DNA, the CDR3 is TGTGCCAGCAGTACATACGCGAACTCTGGAAACACCATATATTTT. This codes for CASSTYANSGNTIYF.

The rearrangement uses TRBV6-5 and TRBJ1-4; D not certain. Germline-derived CDR1 and CDR2 are MNHEY and SVGAGI. The CDR3 is made up of 14 amino acids. V was pared by 2 bases and J by 5 bases, with 9 bases between. CDR3 loop: CASSYAQYNEKLFF. The CDR3 DNA is TGTGCCAGCAGTTACGCCCAGTACAATGAAAAACTGTTTTTT.

The CDR3, as DNA: TGCGCCAGCAGCTCGCGGACAGGGAGACACACTGAAGCTTTCTTT. The encoded protein is CASSSRTGRHTEAFF. V and J are TRBV5-1 and TRBJ1-1, with 8 positions matching TRBD1. The CDR3 contains 15 residues. V lost 3 bases to trimming and J lost 3 bases; unmatched junction nucleotides: 7. From germline, CDR1 is SGHRS and CDR2 YFSETQ. Full variable domain (outside the CDR3, taken from reference TRBV5-1 and TRBJ1-1): KAGVTQTPRYLIKTRGQQVTLSCSPISGHRSVSWYQQTPGQGLQFLFEYFSETQRNKGNFPGRFSGRQFSNSRSEMNVSTLELGDSALYLCASSSRTGRHTEAFFGQGTRLTVV.

The chain combines TRBV5-1 with TRBJ1-2; 7 positions agree with TRBD1. The ends lost 2 bases at V and 5 bases at J; junction bases unmatched: 6. CDR1 and CDR2 from the germline V gene are SGHRS and YFSETQ. CDR3 length: 14 residues. The CDR3 region is CASSFGDSVYGYTF. CDR3 DNA sequence: TGCGCCAGCAGCTTCGGGGACAGCGTTTATGGCTACACCTTC.

The J gene is TRBJ1-2, the V gene TRBV9; D is perhaps TRBD1 (6 bases). The CDR3 spans 13 residues. CDR1 is SGDLS and CDR2 is YYNGEE in the germline V gene. V was trimmed by 2 bases and J by 4 bases, leaving 9 bases between them. The CDR3 reads CASSVTGTYGYTF. CDR3 coding DNA: TGTGCCAGCAGCGTGACAGGTACCTATGGCTACACCTTC.

This chain joins TRBV6-6 and TRBJ1-2; D not resolved. The CDR3 length is 13 residues. Germline assignment: CDR1 MNHNY and CDR2 SVGAGI (reference sequence). Trimming stripped 6 bases from V and 8 bases from J, with 16 bases between. DNA for the CDR3: TGTGCCAGCAGCAATTATTACTTACAAGGCTACACCTTC. This translates into CASSNYYLQGYTF.

This sequence joins TRBV7-2 and TRBJ1-2; possibly TRBD1 for D (6 bases). CDR3 length: 14 residues. From germline, CDR1 is SGHTA and CDR2 FQGNSA. Between the trimmed V and J ends, which lost 5 bases and 5 bases, there was a span of 15 bases. For the CDR3, the DNA is TGTGCCAGCAGCCCCCGAGGGACACCTTATGGCTACACCTTC. Translating it yields CASSPRGTPYGYTF.

The chain has TRBV19 and TRBJ2-1; 9 positions match TRBD1. Germline lookup yields CDR1 LNHDA and CDR2 SQIVND (reference sequence). The CDR3 consists of 15 residues. J gave up 3 bases and V 4 bases, and 4 bases lay outside the gene matches. CDR3 nucleotide sequence: TGTGCCAGTAGTACGGTGGGACAGGGCTACAATGAGCAGTTCTTC. It translates to CASSTVGQGYNEQFF. Together with reference TRBV19 and TRBJ2-1, the CDR3 gives the full variable domain: DGGITQSPKYLFRKEGQNVTLSCEQNLNHDAMYWYRQDPGQGLRLIYYSQIVNDFQKGDIAEGYSVSREKKESFPLTVTSAQKNPTAFYLCASSTVGQGYNEQFFGPGTRLTVL.

The chain employs TRBV19 and TRBJ2-7; 7 nucleotides agree with TRBD1. The junction had 5 bases not matched to a gene; V was cut back by 5 bases and J by 4 bases. Germline lookup yields CDR1 LNHDA and CDR2 SQIVND (reference sequence). This CDR3 is 13 amino acids long. CDR3 sequence: CASSPGTEYEQYF. The CDR3 bases are TGTGCCAGTAGTCCCGGGACAGAGTACGAGCAGTACTTC.

The gene calls are TRBV13 and TRBJ1-6, with D maybe TRBD1 (6 bases). Germline V gene lookup returns CDR1 PRHDT and CDR2 FYEKMQ (reference sequence). The V end was cut by 5 bases, the J end by 0 bases, with 11 bases between. The CDR3 extends over 16 amino acids. CDR3 residues: CASSPQGSSYNSPLHF. CDR3 DNA: TGTGCCAGCAGCCCTCAGGGGAGCTCCTATAATTCACCCCTCCACTTT. Full variable domain (outside the CDR3, taken from reference TRBV13 and TRBJ1-6): AAGVIQSPRHLIKEKRETATLKCYPIPRHDTVYWYQQGPGQDPQFLISFYEKMQSDKGSIPDRFSAQQFSDYHSELNMSSLELGDSALYFCASSPQGSSYNSPLHFGNGTRLTVT.

V gene TRBV4-1 combines with J gene TRBJ2-1, with 12 bases lining up with TRBD1. Germline V lookup: CDR1 MGHRA, CDR2 YSYEKL. CDR3 length: 15 amino acids. Germline trimming cut 4 bases from V and 8 bases from J; bases unmatched to any gene: 6. Written as DNA, the CDR3 is TGCGCCAGCAGCCCCCGGGACAGGGGGCATGATGAGCAGTTCTTC. It codes for CASSPRDRGHDEQFF.

This clone ranks as medium-sized. The chain employs TRBV27 and TRBJ2-2, with 8 nucleotides matching TRBD1. The CDR3 sequence is 16 residues long. Germline loops: CDR1 MNHEY, CDR2 SMNVEV (reference sequence). Trimming took 2 bases from V and 5 from J; bases not matched to a gene: 7. The CDR3, as DNA: TGTGCCAGCAGTTTAACATGGACAGGGAGAACCGGGGAGCTGTTTTTT. Its protein is CASSLTWTGRTGELFF.

The chain is built from TRBV7-2 and TRBJ2-3; D not certain. V was cut by 5 bases and J by 0 bases, with 12 bases left in between. Germline V gene sequence: CDR1 SGHTA, CDR2 FQGNSA. There are 15 residues in the CDR3. This CDR3 reads CASSLTRRSTDTQYF. CDR3 nucleotides: TGTGCCAGCAGCCTGACAAGGCGAAGCACAGATACGCAGTATTTT. Full variable domain (remainder filled in from reference TRBV7-2 and TRBJ2-3): GAGVSQSPSNKVTEKGKDVELRCDPISGHTALYWYRQSLGQGLEFLIYFQGNSAPDKSGLPSDRFSAERTGGSVSTLTIQRTQQEDSAVYLCASSLTRRSTDTQYFGPGTRLTVL.

This clone has only a few counts. V gene TRBV19 combines with J gene TRBJ1-2; TRBD1 matches 9 bases. The germline gives CDR1 LNHDA, CDR2 SQIVND (reference sequence). Trimming cost V 7 bases and J 5 bases; bases outside gene matches: 11. The CDR3 covers 15 residues. The DNA of the CDR3 is TGTGCCAGTATCACGGGACAGGGAGATTTATATGGCTACACCTTC. This codes for CASITGQGDLYGYTF.

The V and J genes are TRBV6-6 and TRBJ1-5; D possibly corresponds to TRBD1 (6 bases). Germline CDR1 is MNHNY and CDR2 is SVGAGI (reference sequence). The CDR3 has 15 amino acids. V lost 2 bases and J 5 bases, leaving 13 bases between the germline ends. CDR3: CASSYNGGWDQPQHF. The CDR3 nucleotides are TGTGCCAGCAGTTACAATGGGGGCTGGGATCAGCCCCAGCATTTT.

The chain couples TRBV15 to TRBJ2-1, with TRBD1 matching over 8 bases. Germline assignment: CDR1 LNHNV and CDR2 YYDKDF (reference sequence). Losses at the gene ends were 4 bases for V and 3 bases for J; bases not matched to a gene: 8. The CDR3 runs to 16 residues. The CDR3 bases are TGTGCCACCAGCATCCGACAGGGGAGATTCTACAATGAGCAGTTCTTC. Translating gives CATSIRQGRFYNEQFF.